A selection of T cell receptor beta chains follows, all from one sample in a study of OX40 agonist ivuxolimab in advanced cancers. TCRdb's copy holds only in-frame clones and misses some; the assay was immunoSEQ multiplex PCR. The sample has roughly 53,000 clones; approximately 75% are singletons. Material: CD4+ or CD8+ T cells sorted from blood, obtained in a trial of the OX40 agonist ivuxolimab. These receptors were collected from an adult with an advanced solid tumor such as melanoma, head and neck, liver or kidney cancer. Both conserved end residues are part of each CDR3. Fields, in order: V gene, J gene, clone size, D gene, CDR3 DNA, CDR3 protein. A D gene is named only where the DNA matches it firmly. Rows give clone size only sometimes, using once, few, many, or a class for an expanded clone.

>TRBV28|TRBJ1-1|NA|NA
TGTGCCAGCAGTTTCTCAGGCTGGAACACTGAAGCTTTCTTT
CASSFSGWNTEAFF
>TRBV10-2|TRBJ2-7|NA|TRBD1
TGCGCCAGCAGGTCGACAGGGGGCTTGTACGAGCAGTACTTC
CASRSTGGLYEQYF
>TRBV19|TRBJ2-7|NA|TRBD1
TGTGCCAGTAGTACTCCCCGGACAGGGGGCCTCTACGAGCAGTACTTC
CASSTPRTGGLYEQYF
>TRBV27|TRBJ2-7|NA|NA
TGTGCCAGCAGTTTACAGGGGAAGTTTAACGAGCAGTACTTC
CASSLQGKFNEQYF
>TRBV7-2|TRBJ2-1|NA|TRBD1
TGTGCCAGCAGCTTAGTGGTAGGGACAGGGGGGCATGAGCAGTTCTTC
CASSLVVGTGGHEQFF
>TRBV27|TRBJ1-2|NA|NA
TGTGCCAGCAGTTTCAGTTCGGACTCGGGTATGGGTGGCTACACCTTC
CASSFSSDSGMGGYTF
>TRBV6-5|TRBJ2-7|once|NA
TGTGCCAGCAGCCGCACCGGGCGAACGTCCTACGAGCAGTACTTC
CASSRTGRTSYEQYF
>TRBV7-2|TRBJ2-3|once|NA
TGTGCCAGCAGCCCCCCTAGGGGCCCCACAGATACGCAGTATTTT
CASSPPRGPTDTQYF
>TRBV7-2|TRBJ2-5|NA|TRBD2
TGTGCCAGCAGTCGGGAGGTTAGGGAGACCCAGTACTTC
CASSREVRETQYF
>TRBV10-2|TRBJ2-5|NA|TRBD2
TGCGCCAGCAGATCCATCCCCGGACTAGCGGGACGGAGGAGGAGTTACCAAGAGACCCAGTACTTC
CASRSIPGLAGRRRSYQETQYF
>TRBV11-2|TRBJ2-3|NA|NA
TGTGCCAGCAGCTTCGCTAGCACAGATACGCAGTATTTT
CASSFASTDTQYF
>TRBV5-6|TRBJ1-4|NA|NA
TGTGCCAGCAGCCGGGTGGCTAATGAAAAACTGTTTTTT
CASSRVANEKLFF
>TRBV7-2|TRBJ2-7|NA|NA
TGTGCCAGCAGCTTAGACAAGGGGAGCTCCTACGAGCAGTACTTC
CASSLDKGSSYEQYF
>TRBV7-2|TRBJ1-6|once|NA
TGTGCCAGCAGCTTAGTATGGGGGCTTACGTATAATTCACCCCTCCACTTT
CASSLVWGLTYNSPLHF
>TRBV21-1|TRBJ2-3|NA|NA
TGTGCCAGCAGCAAATGTGGACTAGCGGGAGGGGGTTGCACAGATACGCAGTATTTT
CASSKCGLAGGGCTDTQYF
>TRBV5-5|TRBJ1-5|NA|TRBD1
TGTGCCAGCAGTAGGGTGGGACAGGGAGATCAGCCCCAGCATTTT
CASSRVGQGDQPQHF
>TRBV7-2|TRBJ1-4|NA|TRBD1
TGTGCCAGCAGCGGACAGGGGGCTAATGAAAAACTGTTTTTT
CASSGQGANEKLFF
>TRBV2|TRBJ1-2|few|NA
TGTGCCAGCAGTGAGTGGGCCGGATATGGCTACACCTTC
CASSEWAGYGYTF
>TRBV7-9|TRBJ2-6|once|NA
TGTGCCAGCAGCCCTTCGGGGGCCAACGTCCTGACTTTC
CASSPSGANVLTF
>TRBV30|TRBJ1-2|NA|NA
TGTGCCTGGTATCGTGACAGGCCGGGCGGCTACACCTTC
CAWYRDRPGGYTF
>TRBV21-1|TRBJ1-6|few|NA
TGTGCCAGCAGCTCCTATTGGGGGGCCCTCCACTTT
CASSSYWGALHF
>TRBV6-1|TRBJ2-7|once|TRBD2
TGTGCCAGCAGTGAAATCGAGGGAGGGCCCTACGAGCAGTACTTC
CASSEIEGGPYEQYF
>TRBV7-8|TRBJ1-1|few|NA
TGTGCCAGCAGCGTCGTTATCACGGAGGGAACTGAAGCTTTCTTT
CASSVVITEGTEAFF
>TRBV7-9|TRBJ1-5|NA|TRBD1
TGTGCCAGCAGGGGGACAGGGGCCGGCAATCAGCCCCAGCATTTT
CASRGTGAGNQPQHF
>TRBV18|TRBJ1-6|NA|TRBD1
TGTGCCAGCTCACCACTACAGGGGAGGAATTCACCCCTCCACTTT
CASSPLQGRNSPLHF
>TRBV28|TRBJ1-2|NA|NA
TGTGCCAGCAGGTCCCTAGGGACGCCCCTCTATGGCTACACCTTC
CASRSLGTPLYGYTF
>TRBV9|TRBJ2-3|few|TRBD1
TGTGCCAGCAGCGTAGGACAGGGCAGGACAGATACGCAGTATTTT
CASSVGQGRTDTQYF
>TRBV19|TRBJ1-1|once|NA
TGTGCCAGTACTCTCCGGGCCCCCCGTGGGGACACTGAAGCTTTCTTT
CASTLRAPRGDTEAFF
>TRBV28|TRBJ2-6|few|NA
TGTGCCAGCACCGTAGTGGGATTCTCTGGGGCCAACGTCCTGACTTTC
CASTVVGFSGANVLTF
>TRBV5-4|TRBJ2-3|NA|NA
TGTGCCAGCAGCTTGGGGGGGTATATTGCTAGCACAGATACGCAGTATTTT
CASSLGGYIASTDTQYF
>TRBV5-4|TRBJ1-2|NA|NA
TGTGCCAGCAGCGTTCCTTACAGGGTAAACGACTATGGCTACACCTTC
CASSVPYRVNDYGYTF
>TRBV5-4|TRBJ2-7|NA|NA
TGTGCCAGCAGCTCGAACAGGGGCCCGGGAGACGAGCAGTACTTC
CASSSNRGPGDEQYF
>TRBV6-5|TRBJ2-2|NA|NA
TGTGCCAGCAGTTACTCGGGACTCACCTACACCGGGGAGCTGTTTTTT
CASSYSGLTYTGELFF
>TRBV28|TRBJ1-2|NA|TRBD1
TGTGCCAGCTTACAGGGGGCAAAGGGCTATGGCTACACCTTC
CASLQGAKGYGYTF
>TRBV29-1|TRBJ2-7|NA|NA
TGCAGCGTGGCCGGAGTGGACTGGCCCTACGAGCAGTACTTC
CSVAGVDWPYEQYF
>TRBV11-3|TRBJ2-1|NA|TRBD1
TGTGCCAGCAGCCCCCGGACAGGTCCCAATGAGCAGTTCTTC
CASSPRTGPNEQFF
>TRBV27|TRBJ1-2|once|NA
TGTGCCAGCAGTTTATCGGGAGGTTATGGCTACACCTTC
CASSLSGGYGYTF
>TRBV4-3|TRBJ2-5|NA|NA
TGCGCCAGCAGCCAAGATCGGGTCTCTGAGACCCAGTACTTC
CASSQDRVSETQYF
>TRBV6-5|TRBJ2-3|NA|NA
TGTGCCAGCAGAGGCAGGCCTCGCACAGATACGCAGTATTTT
CASRGRPRTDTQYF
>TRBV14|TRBJ1-3|once|TRBD1
TGTGCCAGCAGCCAATTTCCGGGACAGGGGGCTGGAAACACCATATATTTT
CASSQFPGQGAGNTIYF
>TRBV4-3|TRBJ1-5|NA|TRBD1
TGCGCCAGCAGCCTAACCGGGACAGATCTTCAGCCCCAGCATTTT
CASSLTGTDLQPQHF
>TRBV5-1|TRBJ1-2|few|NA
TGCGCCAGCAGCTCGTTGACATTGAGCTATGGCTACACCTTC
CASSSLTLSYGYTF
>TRBV11-2|TRBJ1-1|NA|NA
TGTGCCAGCAGCTCCCGGAGGGGGAGCACTGAAGCTTTCTTT
CASSSRRGSTEAFF
>TRBV5-1|TRBJ2-3|NA|TRBD2
TGCGCCAGCAGCTTGGCCGTGCTAGCGGGAGGGGCAGATACGCAGTATTTT
CASSLAVLAGGADTQYF
>TRBV6-5|TRBJ1-4|NA|NA
TGTGCCAGCAAAAGCGGGGCTTTTAATGAAAAACTGTTTTTT
CASKSGAFNEKLFF
>TRBV11-2|TRBJ1-3|NA|TRBD1
TGTGCCAGCAGCGTACGGACAGGGGGCGAGGGAAACACCATATATTTT
CASSVRTGGEGNTIYF